The rows below give T cell receptor beta chains drawn from one sample of a study of vaccination effects on CD4 cells after COVID-19. Their antigens remain unidentified. Profiled with immunoSEQ multiplex PCR; TCRdb holds only in-frame clones, not every one. The profile shows tens of thousands of clones, approximately 70% of them singletons. Source: CD4+ T cells from PBMCs cultured without peptide, taken before COVID-19 vaccination. Receptors originate from a human donor who received a COVID-19 vaccine. CDR3s include the opening cysteine and the closing phenylalanine or tryptophan. D genes are given only for firm matches. The listing skips clone size in some rows; elsewhere it reads once, few, many or a size class.

D	size	V	J	CDR3	DNA
.	.	TRBV18	TRBJ2-5	CASSPGQQETQYF	TGTGCCAGCTCACCGGGACAACAAGAGACCCAGTACTTC
TRBD1	.	TRBV7-9	TRBJ2-5	CASSYRTGKETQYF	TGTGCCAGCAGCTATAGGACAGGGAAGGAGACCCAGTACTTC
TRBD1	.	TRBV5-5	TRBJ1-2	CASSLGLRGLDYGYTF	TGTGCCAGCAGCTTGGGGCTCAGGGGGCTGGACTATGGCTACACCTTC
.	.	TRBV5-1	TRBJ2-5	CASSSTGGTETQYF	TGCGCCAGCAGCTCAACGGGCGGAACTGAGACCCAGTACTTC
TRBD1	.	TRBV2	TRBJ1-2	CAARAGGPYGGYTF	TGTGCCGCACGGGCAGGGGGCCCTTACGGCGGCTACACCTTC
TRBD1	.	TRBV18	TRBJ1-5	CASSPGTGGNQPQHF	TGTGCCAGCTCACCCGGGACAGGGGGTAATCAGCCCCAGCATTTT
.	.	TRBV7-8	TRBJ2-1	CASSLPRSDEQFF	TGTGCCAGCAGCTTACCCAGGTCTGATGAGCAGTTCTTC
.	few	TRBV2	TRBJ1-1	CASSVGEVLGAFF	TGTGCCAGCAGTGTAGGGGAAGTGTTGGGAGCTTTCTTT
TRBD1	.	TRBV12-3/TRBV12-4	TRBJ2-7	CASRGDRTYEQYF	TGTGCCAGCAGAGGGGACAGGACCTACGAGCAGTACTTC
.	.	TRBV7-9	TRBJ1-4	CASSLGQLNEKLFF	TGTGCCAGCAGCTTAGGACAGCTTAATGAAAAACTGTTTTTT
TRBD1	few	TRBV25-1	TRBJ1-6	CASTGQGTSPLHF	TGTGCCAGCACTGGACAGGGAACCTCACCCCTCCACTTT
TRBD1	.	TRBV18	TRBJ1-1	CASSPTPLPGQGGTEAFF	TGTGCCAGCTCACCGACCCCATTACCGGGACAGGGAGGCACTGAAGCTTTCTTT
.	.	TRBV12-3/TRBV12-4	TRBJ2-7	CASSLRRMGEQYF	TGTGCCAGCAGTTTGAGACGTATGGGCGAGCAGTACTTC
.	.	TRBV6-5	TRBJ2-4	CASSYRVDGLNIQYF	TGTGCCAGCAGTTATAGGGTGGACGGCCTAAACATTCAGTACTTC
TRBD2	.	TRBV29-1	TRBJ2-3	CSGSGTSPDTQYF	TGCAGCGGATCCGGGACTAGCCCAGATACGCAGTATTTT
TRBD2	.	TRBV27	TRBJ2-5	CASSLKRSILAEKETQYF	TGTGCCAGCAGTCTAAAAAGGTCCATACTAGCGGAGAAAGAGACCCAGTACTTC
.	.	TRBV12-3/TRBV12-4	TRBJ1-3	CASSPGNTIYF	TGTGCCAGCAGTCCTGGAAACACCATATATTTT
.	.	TRBV7-2	TRBJ2-7	CASRRVKSSYEQYF	TGTGCCAGCAGAAGGGTGAAGAGCTCCTACGAGCAGTACTTC
.	.	TRBV3-1/TRBV3-2	TRBJ1-1	CASSRPGGRGTNTEAFF	TGTGCCAGCAGCCGGCCCGGCGGGAGGGGGACCAACACTGAAGCTTTCTTT
.	.	TRBV7-9	TRBJ2-1	CASSLGQANEQFF	TGTGCCAGCAGCTTAGGACAGGCGAATGAGCAGTTCTTC
TRBD2	.	TRBV5-6	TRBJ2-7	CASSTGTRPYEQYF	TGTGCCAGCAGCACTGGGACTAGACCCTACGAGCAGTACTTC
.	few	TRBV29-1	TRBJ2-7	CSVVSGETYEQYF	TGCAGCGTTGTATCTGGGGAAACCTACGAGCAGTACTTC
.	.	TRBV19	TRBJ2-7	CASSMAGNYEQYF	TGTGCCAGTAGTATGGCCGGGAACTACGAGCAGTACTTC
.	.	TRBV10-3	TRBJ2-1	CAIRAAGTSYNEQFF	TGTGCCATCAGGGCCGCGGGGACCTCCTACAATGAGCAGTTCTTC
TRBD1	.	TRBV7-2	TRBJ2-1	CASSLDRGTYNEQFF	TGTGCCAGCAGCTTAGACAGGGGAACCTACAATGAGCAGTTCTTC
TRBD1	.	TRBV10-3	TRBJ2-5	CAISELSFDREETQYF	TGTGCCATCAGTGAGTTATCCTTTGACAGGGAAGAGACCCAGTACTTC
.	.	TRBV7-9	TRBJ1-2	CASSLEPGDGYTF	TGTGCCAGCAGCTTAGAGCCAGGGGATGGCTACACCTTC
TRBD1	.	TRBV5-1	TRBJ2-7	CASSPWTGLGYEQYF	TGCGCCAGCAGCCCTTGGACAGGGCTGGGTTACGAGCAGTACTTC
.	.	TRBV12-3/TRBV12-4	TRBJ1-2	CASSLSGGYGYTF	TGTGCCAGCAGTTTATCGGGGGGCTATGGCTACACCTTC
.	few	TRBV27	TRBJ2-7	CASRSRQISSYEQYF	TGTGCCAGCCGATCAAGACAGATCAGCTCCTACGAGCAGTACTTC